The entry below gives a single TCR beta chain sequence along with its context. Its antigen is not known. Study-wide findings and caveats: Tumor memory CD4+ T cell TCR gene usage was found to cluster with blood and lymph node memory CD4+ cells and with lymph node naive CD4+ cells.

Semi-nested PCR with Nested Universal Primer A followed constant-region reverse priming of full-length variable regions. Each CDR3 protein gets one entry after TCRdb re-called the 5' RACE reads with MiXCR. Of about 41,000 distinct CDR3 sequences in the sample, 29% were seen once. This clonotype was obtained from a female donor with breast cancer. Sequencing used memory CD4+ T cells sorted from a lymph node. Subset noted: memory CD4+ T cells, CD4+CD45RO+CD25-.

The CDR3 DNA reads as TGTGCCAGCAGTGAAGGATACCGGGACGTAGAAGAGACCCAGTACTTC. Encoded protein: CASSEGYRDVEETQYF. The chain combines TRBV25-1 with TRBJ2-5, with D perhaps matching TRBD1 or TRBD2 (5 bases each). Trimming pared 2 bases from V and 3 bases from J, leaving 16 bases between. There are 16 residues in the CDR3. The V gene's germline CDR1 is MGHDK and CDR2 SYGVNS.